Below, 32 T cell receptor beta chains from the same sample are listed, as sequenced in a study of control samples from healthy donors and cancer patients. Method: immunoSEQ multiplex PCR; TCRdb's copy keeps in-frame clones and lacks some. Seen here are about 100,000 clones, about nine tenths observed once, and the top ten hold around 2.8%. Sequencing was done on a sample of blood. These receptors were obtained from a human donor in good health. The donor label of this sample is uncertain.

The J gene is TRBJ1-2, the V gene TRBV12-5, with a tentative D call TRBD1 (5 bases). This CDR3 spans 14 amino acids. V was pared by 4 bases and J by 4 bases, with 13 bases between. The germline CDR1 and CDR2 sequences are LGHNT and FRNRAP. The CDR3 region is CASGYGGTAYGYTF. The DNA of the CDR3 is TGTGCTAGTGGTTATGGCGGGACGGCCTATGGCTACACCTTC.

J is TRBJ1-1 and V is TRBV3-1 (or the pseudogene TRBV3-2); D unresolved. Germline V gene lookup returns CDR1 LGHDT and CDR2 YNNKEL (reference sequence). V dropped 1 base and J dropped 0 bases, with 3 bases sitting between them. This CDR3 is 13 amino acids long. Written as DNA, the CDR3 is TGTGCCAGCAGCCAAGTTATGAACACTGAAGCTTTCTTT. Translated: CASSQVMNTEAFF.

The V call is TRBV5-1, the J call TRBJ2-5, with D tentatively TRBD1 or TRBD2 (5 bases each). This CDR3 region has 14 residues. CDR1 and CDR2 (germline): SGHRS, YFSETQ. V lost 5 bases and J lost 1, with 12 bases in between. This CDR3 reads CASSQPGRQETQYF. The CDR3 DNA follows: TGCGCCAGCAGTCAACCGGGACGCCAAGAGACCCAGTACTTC. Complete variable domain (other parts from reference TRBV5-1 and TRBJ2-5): KAGVTQTPRYLIKTRGQQVTLSCSPISGHRSVSWYQQTPGQGLQFLFEYFSETQRNKGNFPGRFSGRQFSNSRSEMNVSTLELGDSALYLCASSQPGRQETQYFGPGTRLLVL.

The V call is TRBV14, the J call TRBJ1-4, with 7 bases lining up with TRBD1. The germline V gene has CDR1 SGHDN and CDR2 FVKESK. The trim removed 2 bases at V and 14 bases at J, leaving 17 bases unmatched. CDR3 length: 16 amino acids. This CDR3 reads CASSQQTTGTLRGLFF. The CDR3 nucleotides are TGTGCCAGCAGCCAACAGACGACAGGGACTCTCCGTGGGCTGTTTTTT.

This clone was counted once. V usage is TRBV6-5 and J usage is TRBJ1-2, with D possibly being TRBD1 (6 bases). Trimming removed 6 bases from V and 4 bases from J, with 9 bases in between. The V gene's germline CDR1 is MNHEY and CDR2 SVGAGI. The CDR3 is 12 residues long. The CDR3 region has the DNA TGTGCCAGCAGGGGACATGCCTATGGCTACACCTTC. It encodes CASRGHAYGYTF.

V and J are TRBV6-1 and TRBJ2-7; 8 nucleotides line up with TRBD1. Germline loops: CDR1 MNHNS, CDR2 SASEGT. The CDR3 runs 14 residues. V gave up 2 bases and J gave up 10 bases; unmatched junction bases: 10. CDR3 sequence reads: CASSEFQQGGQQYF. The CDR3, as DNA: TGTGCCAGCAGTGAATTTCAACAGGGGGGTCAACAGTACTTC.

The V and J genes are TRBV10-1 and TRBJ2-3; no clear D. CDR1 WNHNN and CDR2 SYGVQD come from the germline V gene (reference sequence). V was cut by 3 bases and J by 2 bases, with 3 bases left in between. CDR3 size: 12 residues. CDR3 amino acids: CASSDLTDTQYF. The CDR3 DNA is TGCGCCAGCAGTGACCTCACAGATACGCAGTATTTT.

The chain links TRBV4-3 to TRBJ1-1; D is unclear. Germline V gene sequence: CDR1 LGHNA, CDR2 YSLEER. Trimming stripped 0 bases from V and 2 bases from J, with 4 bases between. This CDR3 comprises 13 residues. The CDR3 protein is CASSQEVNTEAFF. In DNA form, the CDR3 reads TGCGCCAGCAGCCAAGAAGTTAACACTGAAGCTTTCTTT.

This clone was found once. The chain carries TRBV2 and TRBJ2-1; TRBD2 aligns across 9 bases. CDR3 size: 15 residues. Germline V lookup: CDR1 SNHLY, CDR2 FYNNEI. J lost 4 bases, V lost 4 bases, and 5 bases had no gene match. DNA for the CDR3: TGTGCCAGCAGTGGCGGGGGGGCCTATTACAATGAGCAGTTCTTC. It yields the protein CASSGGGAYYNEQFF.

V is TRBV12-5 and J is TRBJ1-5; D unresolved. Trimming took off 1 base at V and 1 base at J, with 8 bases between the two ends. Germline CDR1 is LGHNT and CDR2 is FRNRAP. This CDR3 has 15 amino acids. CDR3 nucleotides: TGTGCTAGTGGTTTGGAGATTGGGAGCAATCAGCCCCAGCATTTT. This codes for CASGLEIGSNQPQHF.

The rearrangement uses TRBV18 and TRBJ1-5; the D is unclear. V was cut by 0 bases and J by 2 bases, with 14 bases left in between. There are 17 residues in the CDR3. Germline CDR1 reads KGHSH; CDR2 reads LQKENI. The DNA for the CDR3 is TGTGCCAGCTCACCACCTCTTAAGGTGAAGGGCAATCAGCCCCAGCATTTT. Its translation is CASSPPLKVKGNQPQHF.

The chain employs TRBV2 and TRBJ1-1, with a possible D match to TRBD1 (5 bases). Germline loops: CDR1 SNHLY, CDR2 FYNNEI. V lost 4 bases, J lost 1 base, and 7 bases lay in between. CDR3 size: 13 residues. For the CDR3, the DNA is TGTGCCAGCAGTGTAAGGGGGAACACTGAAGCTTTCTTT. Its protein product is CASSVRGNTEAFF.

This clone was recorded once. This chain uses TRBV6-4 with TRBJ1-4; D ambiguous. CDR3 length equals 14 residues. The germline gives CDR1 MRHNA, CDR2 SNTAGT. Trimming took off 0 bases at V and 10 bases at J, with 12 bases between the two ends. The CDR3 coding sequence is TGTGCCAGCAGTGACTCGAAGACGCCAGGAAAACTGTTTTTT. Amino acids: CASSDSKTPGKLFF.

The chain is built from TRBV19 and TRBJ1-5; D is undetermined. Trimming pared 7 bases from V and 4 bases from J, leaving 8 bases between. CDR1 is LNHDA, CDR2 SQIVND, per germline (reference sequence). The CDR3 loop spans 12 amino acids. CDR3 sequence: CASNRGNQPQHF. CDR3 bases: TGTGCCAGTAACCGGGGAAATCAGCCCCAGCATTTT.

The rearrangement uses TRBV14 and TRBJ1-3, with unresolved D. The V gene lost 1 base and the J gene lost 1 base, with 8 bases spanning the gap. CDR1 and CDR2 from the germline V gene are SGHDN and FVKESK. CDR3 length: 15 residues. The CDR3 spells CASSQVPGSGNTIYF. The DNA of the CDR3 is TGTGCCAGCAGCCAAGTCCCCGGATCTGGAAACACCATATATTTT.

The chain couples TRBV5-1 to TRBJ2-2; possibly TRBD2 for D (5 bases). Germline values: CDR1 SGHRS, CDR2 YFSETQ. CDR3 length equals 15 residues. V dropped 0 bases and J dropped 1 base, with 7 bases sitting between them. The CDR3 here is CASSLEGGNTGELFF. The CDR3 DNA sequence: TGCGCCAGCAGCTTGGAAGGAGGGAACACCGGGGAGCTGTTTTTT.

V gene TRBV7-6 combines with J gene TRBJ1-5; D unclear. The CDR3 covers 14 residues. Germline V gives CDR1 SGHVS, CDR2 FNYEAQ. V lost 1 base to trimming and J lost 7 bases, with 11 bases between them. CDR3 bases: TGTGCCAGCAGCTTAGAAGGGAATGGGCAGCCCCAGCATTTT. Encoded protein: CASSLEGNGQPQHF.

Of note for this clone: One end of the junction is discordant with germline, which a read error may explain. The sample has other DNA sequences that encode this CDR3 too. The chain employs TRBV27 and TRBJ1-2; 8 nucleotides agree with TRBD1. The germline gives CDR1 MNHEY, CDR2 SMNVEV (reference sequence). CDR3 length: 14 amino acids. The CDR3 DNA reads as TGCGCCAGCAGTAGTCAGACAGGGGTTATGGGCTACACCTTC. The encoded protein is CASSSQTGVMGYTF.

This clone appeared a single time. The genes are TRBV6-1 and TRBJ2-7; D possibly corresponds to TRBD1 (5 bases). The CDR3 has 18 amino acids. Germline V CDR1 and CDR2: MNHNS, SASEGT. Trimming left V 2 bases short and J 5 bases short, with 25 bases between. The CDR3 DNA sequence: TGTGCCAGCAGTGAATGGATGGGCAGGGATTTATTTACCGACGAGCAGTACGTC. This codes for CASSEWMGRDLFTDEQYV.

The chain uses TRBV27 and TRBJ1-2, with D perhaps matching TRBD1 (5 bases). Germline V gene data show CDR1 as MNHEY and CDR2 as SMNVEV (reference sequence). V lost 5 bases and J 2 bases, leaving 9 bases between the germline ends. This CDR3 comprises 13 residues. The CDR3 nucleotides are TGTGCCAGCAGTATGACAGAGAACTATGGCTACACCTTC. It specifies CASSMTENYGYTF.

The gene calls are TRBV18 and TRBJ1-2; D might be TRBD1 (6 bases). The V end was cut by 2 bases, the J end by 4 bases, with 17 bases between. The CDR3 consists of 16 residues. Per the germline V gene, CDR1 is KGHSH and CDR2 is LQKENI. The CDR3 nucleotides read TGTGCCAGCTCACCATCACAGAGGGACATCCTCTATGGCTACACCTTC. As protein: CASSPSQRDILYGYTF.

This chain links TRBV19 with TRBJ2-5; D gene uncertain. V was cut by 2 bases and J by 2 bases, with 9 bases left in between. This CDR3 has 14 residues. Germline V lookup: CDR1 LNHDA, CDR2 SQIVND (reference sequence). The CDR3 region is CASSIKSTQETQYF. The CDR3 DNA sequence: TGTGCCAGTAGTATAAAATCGACTCAAGAGACCCAGTACTTC.

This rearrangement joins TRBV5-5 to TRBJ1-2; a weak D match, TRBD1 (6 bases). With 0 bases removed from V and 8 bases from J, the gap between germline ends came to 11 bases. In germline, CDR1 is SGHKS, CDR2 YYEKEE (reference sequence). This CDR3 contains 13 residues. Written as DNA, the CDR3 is TGTGCCAGCAGCTTGGTAGGGGGAGAGGGCTACACCTTC. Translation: CASSLVGGEGYTF.

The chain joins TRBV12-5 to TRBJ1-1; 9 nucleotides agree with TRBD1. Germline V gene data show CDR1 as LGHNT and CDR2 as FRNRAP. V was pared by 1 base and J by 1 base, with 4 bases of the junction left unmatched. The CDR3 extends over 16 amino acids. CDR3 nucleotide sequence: TGTGCTAGTGGTTTGGGGACAGGGGCGACGAACACTGAAGCTTTCTTT. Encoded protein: CASGLGTGATNTEAFF.

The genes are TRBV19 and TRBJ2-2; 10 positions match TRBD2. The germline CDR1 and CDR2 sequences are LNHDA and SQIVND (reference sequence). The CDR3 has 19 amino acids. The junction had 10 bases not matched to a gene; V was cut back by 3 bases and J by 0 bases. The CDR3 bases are TGTGCCAGTAGTATCAGGGCTAGCGGGGGTTTCGCGAACACCGGGGAGCTGTTTTTT. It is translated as CASSIRASGGFANTGELFF.

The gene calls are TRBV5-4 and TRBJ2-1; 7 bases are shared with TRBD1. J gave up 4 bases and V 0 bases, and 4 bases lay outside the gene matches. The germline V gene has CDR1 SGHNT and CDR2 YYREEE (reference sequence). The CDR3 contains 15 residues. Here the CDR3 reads CASSLVGRGYNEQFF. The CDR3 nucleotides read TGTGCCAGCAGCTTGGTGGGCAGGGGGTACAATGAGCAGTTCTTC. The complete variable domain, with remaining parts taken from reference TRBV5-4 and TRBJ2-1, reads ETGVTQSPTHLIKTRGQQVTLRCSSQSGHNTVSWYQQALGQGPQFIFQYYREEENGRGNFPPRFSGLQFPNYSSELNVNALELDDSALYLCASSLVGRGYNEQFFGPGTRLTVL.

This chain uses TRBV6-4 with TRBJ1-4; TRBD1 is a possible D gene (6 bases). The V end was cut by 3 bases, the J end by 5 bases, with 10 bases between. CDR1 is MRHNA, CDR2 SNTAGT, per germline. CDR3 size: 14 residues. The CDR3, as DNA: TGTGCCAGCAGTGAACAGGGTGGAAATGAAAAACTGTTTTTT. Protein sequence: CASSEQGGNEKLFF.

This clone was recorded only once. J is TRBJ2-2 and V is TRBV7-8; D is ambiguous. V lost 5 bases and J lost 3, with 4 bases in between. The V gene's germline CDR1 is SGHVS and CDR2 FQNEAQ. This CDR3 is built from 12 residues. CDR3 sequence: CASSPDTGELFF. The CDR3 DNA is TGTGCCAGCAGCCCCGACACCGGGGAGCTGTTTTTT.

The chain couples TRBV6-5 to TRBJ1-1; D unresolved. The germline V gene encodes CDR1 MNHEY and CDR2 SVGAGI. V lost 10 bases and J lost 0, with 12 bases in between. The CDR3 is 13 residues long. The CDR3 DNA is TGTGCCACTCAGCTCCGAGTGAACACTGAAGCTTTCTTT. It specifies CATQLRVNTEAFF.

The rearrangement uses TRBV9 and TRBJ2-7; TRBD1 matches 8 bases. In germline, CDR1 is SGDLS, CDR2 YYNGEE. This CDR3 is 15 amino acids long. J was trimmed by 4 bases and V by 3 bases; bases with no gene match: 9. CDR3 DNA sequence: TGTGCCAGCAGCGCTACCGACAGGGGACAATACGAGCAGTACTTC. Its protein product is CASSATDRGQYEQYF. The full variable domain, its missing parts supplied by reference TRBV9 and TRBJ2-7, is DSGVTQTPKHLITATGQRVTLRCSPRSGDLSVYWYQQSLDQGLQFLIQYYNGEERAKGNILERFSAQQFPDLHSELNLSSLELGDSALYFCASSATDRGQYEQYFGPGTRLTVT.

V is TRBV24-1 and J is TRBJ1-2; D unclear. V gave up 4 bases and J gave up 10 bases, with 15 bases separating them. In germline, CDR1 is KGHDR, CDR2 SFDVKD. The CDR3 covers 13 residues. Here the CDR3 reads CATSDLLAGDYTF. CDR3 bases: TGTGCCACCAGTGACCTCTTGGCGGGAGACTACACCTTC.

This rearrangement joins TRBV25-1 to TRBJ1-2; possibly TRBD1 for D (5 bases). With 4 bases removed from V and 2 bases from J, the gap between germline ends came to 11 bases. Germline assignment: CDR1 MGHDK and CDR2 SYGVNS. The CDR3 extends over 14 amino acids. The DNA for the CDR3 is TGTGCCAGCAGTGGCCCCCGACAGAACTATGGCTACACCTTC. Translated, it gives CASSGPRQNYGYTF.